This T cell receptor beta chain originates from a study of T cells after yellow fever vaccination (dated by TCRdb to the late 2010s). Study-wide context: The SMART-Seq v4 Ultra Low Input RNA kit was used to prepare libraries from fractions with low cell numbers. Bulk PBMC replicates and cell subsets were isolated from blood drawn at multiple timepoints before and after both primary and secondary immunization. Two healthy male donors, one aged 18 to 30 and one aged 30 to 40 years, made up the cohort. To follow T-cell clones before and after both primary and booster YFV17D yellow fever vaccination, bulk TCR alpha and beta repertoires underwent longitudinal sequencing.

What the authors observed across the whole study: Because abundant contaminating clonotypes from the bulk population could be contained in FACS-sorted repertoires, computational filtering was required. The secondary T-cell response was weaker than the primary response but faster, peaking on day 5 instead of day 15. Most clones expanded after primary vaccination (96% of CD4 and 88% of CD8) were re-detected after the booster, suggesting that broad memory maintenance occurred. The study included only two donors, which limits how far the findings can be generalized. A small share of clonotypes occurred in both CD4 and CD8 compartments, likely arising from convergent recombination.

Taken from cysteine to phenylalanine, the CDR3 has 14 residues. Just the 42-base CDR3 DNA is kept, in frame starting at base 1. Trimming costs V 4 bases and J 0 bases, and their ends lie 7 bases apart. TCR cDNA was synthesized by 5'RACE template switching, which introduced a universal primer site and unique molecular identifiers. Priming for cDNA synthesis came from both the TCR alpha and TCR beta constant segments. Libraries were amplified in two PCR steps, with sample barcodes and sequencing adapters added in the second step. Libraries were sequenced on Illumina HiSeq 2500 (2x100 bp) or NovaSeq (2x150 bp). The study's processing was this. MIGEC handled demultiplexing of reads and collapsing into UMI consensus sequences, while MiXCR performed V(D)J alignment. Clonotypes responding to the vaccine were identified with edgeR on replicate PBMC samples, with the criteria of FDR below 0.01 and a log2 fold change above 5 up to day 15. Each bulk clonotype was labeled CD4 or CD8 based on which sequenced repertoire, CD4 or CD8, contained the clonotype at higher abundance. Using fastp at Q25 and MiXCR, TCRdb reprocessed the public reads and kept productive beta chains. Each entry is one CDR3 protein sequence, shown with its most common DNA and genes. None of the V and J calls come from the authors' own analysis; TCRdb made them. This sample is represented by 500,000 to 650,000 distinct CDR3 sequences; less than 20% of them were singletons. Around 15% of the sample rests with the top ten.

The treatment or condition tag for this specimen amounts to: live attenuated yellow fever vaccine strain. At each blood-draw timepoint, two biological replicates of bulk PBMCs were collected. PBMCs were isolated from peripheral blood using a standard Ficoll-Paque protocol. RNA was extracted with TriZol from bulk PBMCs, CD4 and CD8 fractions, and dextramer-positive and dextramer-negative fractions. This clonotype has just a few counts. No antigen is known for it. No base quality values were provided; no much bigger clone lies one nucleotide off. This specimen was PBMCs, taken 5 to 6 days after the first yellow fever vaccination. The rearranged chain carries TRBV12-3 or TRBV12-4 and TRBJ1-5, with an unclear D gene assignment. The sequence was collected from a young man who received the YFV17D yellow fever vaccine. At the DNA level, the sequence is TGTGCCAGCAGTTCGACTTATAGCAATCAGCCCCAGCATTTT. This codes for CASSSTYSNQPQHF.